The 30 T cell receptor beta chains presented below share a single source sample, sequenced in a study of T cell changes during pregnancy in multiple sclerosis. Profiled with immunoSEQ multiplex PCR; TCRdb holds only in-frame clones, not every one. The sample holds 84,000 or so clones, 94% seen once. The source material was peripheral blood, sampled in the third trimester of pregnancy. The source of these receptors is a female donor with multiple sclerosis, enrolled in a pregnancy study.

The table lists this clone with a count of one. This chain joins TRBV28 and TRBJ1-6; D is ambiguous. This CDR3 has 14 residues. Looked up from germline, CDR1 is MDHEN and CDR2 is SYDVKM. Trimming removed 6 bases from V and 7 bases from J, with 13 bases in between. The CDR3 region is CASRPERLNSPLHF. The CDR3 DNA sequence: TGTGCCAGCAGACCCGAGAGGCTGAATTCACCCCTCCACTTT.

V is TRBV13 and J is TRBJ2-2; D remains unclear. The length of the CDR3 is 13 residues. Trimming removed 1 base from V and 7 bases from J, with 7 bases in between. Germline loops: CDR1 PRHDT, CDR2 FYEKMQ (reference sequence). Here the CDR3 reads CASSLELVGELFF. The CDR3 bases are TGTGCCAGCAGCTTAGAGCTCGTCGGGGAGCTGTTTTTT. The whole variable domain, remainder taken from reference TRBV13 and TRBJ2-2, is AAGVIQSPRHLIKEKRETATLKCYPIPRHDTVYWYQQGPGQDPQFLISFYEKMQSDKGSIPDRFSAQQFSDYHSELNMSSLELGDSALYFCASSLELVGELFFGEGSRLTVL.

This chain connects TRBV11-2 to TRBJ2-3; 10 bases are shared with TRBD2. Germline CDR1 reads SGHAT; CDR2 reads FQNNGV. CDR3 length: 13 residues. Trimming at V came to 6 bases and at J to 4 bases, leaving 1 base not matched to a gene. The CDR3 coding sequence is TGTGCCAGCAGGGGACTAGCGCCAGATACGCAGTATTTT. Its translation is CASRGLAPDTQYF.

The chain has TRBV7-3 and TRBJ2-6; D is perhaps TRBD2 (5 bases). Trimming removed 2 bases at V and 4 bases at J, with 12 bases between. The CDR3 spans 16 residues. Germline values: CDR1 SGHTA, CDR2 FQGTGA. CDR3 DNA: TGTGCCAGCAGCTTAGGTCTGAGGAGGGGGGCCAACGTCCTGACTTTC. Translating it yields CASSLGLRRGANVLTF.

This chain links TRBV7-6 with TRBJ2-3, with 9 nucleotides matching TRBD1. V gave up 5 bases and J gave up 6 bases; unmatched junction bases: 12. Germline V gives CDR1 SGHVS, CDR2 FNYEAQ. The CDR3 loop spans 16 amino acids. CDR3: CASSQRPGQGRDTQYF. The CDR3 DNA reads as TGTGCCAGCAGCCAACGGCCCGGACAGGGGAGGGATACGCAGTATTTT.

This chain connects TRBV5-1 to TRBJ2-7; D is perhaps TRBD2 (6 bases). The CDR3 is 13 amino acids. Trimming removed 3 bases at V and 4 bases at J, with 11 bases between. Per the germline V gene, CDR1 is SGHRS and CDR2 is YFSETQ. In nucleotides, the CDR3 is TGCGCCAGCAGCTGGAGTGGGACTTACGAGCAGTACTTC. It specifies CASSWSGTYEQYF.

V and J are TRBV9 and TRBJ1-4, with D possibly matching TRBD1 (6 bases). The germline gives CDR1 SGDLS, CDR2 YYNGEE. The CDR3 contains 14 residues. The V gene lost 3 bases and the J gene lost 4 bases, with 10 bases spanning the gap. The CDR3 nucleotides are TGTGCCAGCAGCGACAGGGCGGATAATGAAAAACTGTTTTTT. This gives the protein CASSDRADNEKLFF.

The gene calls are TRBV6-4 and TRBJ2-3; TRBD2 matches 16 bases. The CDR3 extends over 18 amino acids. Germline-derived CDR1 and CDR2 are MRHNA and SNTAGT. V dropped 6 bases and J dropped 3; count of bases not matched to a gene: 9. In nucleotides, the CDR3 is TGTGCCAGCAGCTCCGGGACTAGCGGGGGGGCAGGTACAGATACGCAGTATTTT. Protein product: CASSSGTSGGAGTDTQYF.

This chain's CDR3 is CASSKRGGVSDEQFF. In DNA, the CDR3 is TGTGCCAGCAGTAAGCGGGGGGGCGTTTCGGATGAGCAGTTCTTC. The V and J genes are TRBV7-3 and TRBJ2-1, with 10 bases that match TRBD2. Germline V lookup: CDR1 SGHTA, CDR2 FQGTGA. This CDR3 contains 15 residues. J gave up 8 bases and V 6 bases, and 10 bases lay outside the gene matches.

For the CDR3, the DNA is TGTGCCAGCAGTTTCGGGACAAGGGTCGAGCAGTACTTC. Its protein is CASSFGTRVEQYF. The rearrangement links TRBV6-5 to TRBJ2-7; D perhaps matches TRBD1 (6 bases). Trimming removed 4 bases at V and 6 bases at J, with 13 bases between. CDR1 is MNHEY, CDR2 SVGAGI, per germline. This CDR3 is built from 13 residues.

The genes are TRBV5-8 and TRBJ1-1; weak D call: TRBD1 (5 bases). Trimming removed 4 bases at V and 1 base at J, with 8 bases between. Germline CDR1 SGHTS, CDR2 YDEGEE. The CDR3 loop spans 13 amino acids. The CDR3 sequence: CASSQGPNTEAFF. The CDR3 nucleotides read TGTGCCAGCAGCCAGGGCCCGAACACTGAAGCTTTCTTT. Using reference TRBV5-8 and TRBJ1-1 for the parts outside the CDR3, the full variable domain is EAGVTQSPTHLIKTRGQQATLRCSPISGHTSVYWYQQALGLGLQFLLWYDEGEERNRGNFPPRFSGRQFPNYSSELNVNALELEDSALYLCASSQGPNTEAFFGQGTRLTVV.

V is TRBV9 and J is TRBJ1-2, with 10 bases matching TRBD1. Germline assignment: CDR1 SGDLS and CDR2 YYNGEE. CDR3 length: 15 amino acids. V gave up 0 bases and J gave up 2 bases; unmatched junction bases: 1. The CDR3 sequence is CASSVEGQGNYGYTF. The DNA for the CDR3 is TGTGCCAGCAGCGTAGAGGGACAGGGGAACTATGGCTACACCTTC. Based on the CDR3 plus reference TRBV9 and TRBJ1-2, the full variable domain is DSGVTQTPKHLITATGQRVTLRCSPRSGDLSVYWYQQSLDQGLQFLIQYYNGEERAKGNILERFSAQQFPDLHSELNLSSLELGDSALYFCASSVEGQGNYGYTFGSGTRLTVV.

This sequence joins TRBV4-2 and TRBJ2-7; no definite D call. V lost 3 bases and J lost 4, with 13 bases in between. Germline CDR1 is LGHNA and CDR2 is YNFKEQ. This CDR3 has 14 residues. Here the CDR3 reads CASSHFESSYEQYF. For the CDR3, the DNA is TGTGCCAGCAGCCATTTCGAGTCGTCGTACGAGCAGTACTTC.

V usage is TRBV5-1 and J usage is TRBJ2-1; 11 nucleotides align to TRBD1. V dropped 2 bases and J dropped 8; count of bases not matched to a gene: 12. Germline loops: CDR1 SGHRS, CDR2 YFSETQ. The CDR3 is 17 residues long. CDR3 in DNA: TGCGCCAGCAGCTTCCAACCCGGGACAGGGGGAAATTATGAGCAGTTCTTC. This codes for CASSFQPGTGGNYEQFF. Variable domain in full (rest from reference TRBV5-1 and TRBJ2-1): KAGVTQTPRYLIKTRGQQVTLSCSPISGHRSVSWYQQTPGQGLQFLFEYFSETQRNKGNFPGRFSGRQFSNSRSEMNVSTLELGDSALYLCASSFQPGTGGNYEQFFGPGTRLTVL.

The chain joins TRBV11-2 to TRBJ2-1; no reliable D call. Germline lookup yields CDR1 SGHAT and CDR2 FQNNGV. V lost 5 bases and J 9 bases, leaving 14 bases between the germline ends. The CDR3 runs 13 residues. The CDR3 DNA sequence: TGTGCCAGCAGCCTGTCTGATAGTGGTGAGCAGTTCTTC. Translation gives CASSLSDSGEQFF.

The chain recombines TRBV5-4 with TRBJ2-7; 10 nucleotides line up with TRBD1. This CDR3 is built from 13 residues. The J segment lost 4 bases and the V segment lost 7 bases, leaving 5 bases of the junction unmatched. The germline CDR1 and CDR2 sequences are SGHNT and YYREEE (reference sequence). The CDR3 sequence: CASHRDRGYEQYF. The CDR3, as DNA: TGTGCCAGCCACCGGGACAGGGGATACGAGCAGTACTTC.

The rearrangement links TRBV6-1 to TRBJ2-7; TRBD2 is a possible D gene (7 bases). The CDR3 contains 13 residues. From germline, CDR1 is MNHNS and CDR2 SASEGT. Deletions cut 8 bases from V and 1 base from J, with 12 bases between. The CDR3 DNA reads TGTGCCAGCGGGGAGGGGGGGTCCTACGAGCAGTACTTC. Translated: CASGEGGSYEQYF.

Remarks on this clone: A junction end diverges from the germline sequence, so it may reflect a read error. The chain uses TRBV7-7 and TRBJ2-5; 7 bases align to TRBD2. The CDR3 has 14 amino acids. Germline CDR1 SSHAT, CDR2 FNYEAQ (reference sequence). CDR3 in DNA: TGTGCTAGCAGCTTAGCCGGACTAGGGGAGACCCAGTACTTC. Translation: CASSLAGLGETQYF.

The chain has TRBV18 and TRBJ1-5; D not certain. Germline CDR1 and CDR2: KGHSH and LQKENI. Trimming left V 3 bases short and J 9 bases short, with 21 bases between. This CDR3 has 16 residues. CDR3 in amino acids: CASSPERVQRNPPQHF. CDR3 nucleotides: TGTGCCAGCTCACCTGAGAGGGTCCAAAGGAACCCGCCCCAGCATTTT.

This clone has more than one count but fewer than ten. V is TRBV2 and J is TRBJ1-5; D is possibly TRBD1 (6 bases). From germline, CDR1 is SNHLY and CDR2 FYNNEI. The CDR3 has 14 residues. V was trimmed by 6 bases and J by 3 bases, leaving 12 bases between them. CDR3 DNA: TGTGCCAGCAGGCCGGGACACCTCAATCAGCCCCAGCATTTT. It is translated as CASRPGHLNQPQHF. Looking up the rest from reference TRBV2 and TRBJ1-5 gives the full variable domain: EPEVTQTPSHQVTQMGQEVILRCVPISNHLYFYWYRQILGQKVEFLVSFYNNEISEKSEIFDDQFSVERPDGSNFTLKIRSTKLEDSAMYFCASRPGHLNQPQHFGDGTRLSIL.

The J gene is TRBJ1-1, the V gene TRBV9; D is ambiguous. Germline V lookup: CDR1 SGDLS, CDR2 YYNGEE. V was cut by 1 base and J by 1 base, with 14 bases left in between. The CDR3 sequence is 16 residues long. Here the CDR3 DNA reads TGTGCCAGCAGCGTATTGGTCGCGGGCTCGAACACTGAAGCTTTCTTT. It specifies CASSVLVAGSNTEAFF.

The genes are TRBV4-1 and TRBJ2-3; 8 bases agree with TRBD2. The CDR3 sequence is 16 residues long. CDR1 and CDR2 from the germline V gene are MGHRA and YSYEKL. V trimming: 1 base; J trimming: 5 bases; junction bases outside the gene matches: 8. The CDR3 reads CASSQGSGGAVDTQYF. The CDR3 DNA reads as TGCGCCAGCAGCCAAGGCTCCGGGGGGGCCGTAGATACGCAGTATTTT.

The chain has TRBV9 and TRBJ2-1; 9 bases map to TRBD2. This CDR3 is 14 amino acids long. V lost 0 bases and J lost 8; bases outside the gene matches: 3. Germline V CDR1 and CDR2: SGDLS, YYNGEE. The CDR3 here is CASSVEGLAYEQFF. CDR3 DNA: TGTGCCAGCAGCGTAGAGGGACTAGCATATGAGCAGTTCTTC.

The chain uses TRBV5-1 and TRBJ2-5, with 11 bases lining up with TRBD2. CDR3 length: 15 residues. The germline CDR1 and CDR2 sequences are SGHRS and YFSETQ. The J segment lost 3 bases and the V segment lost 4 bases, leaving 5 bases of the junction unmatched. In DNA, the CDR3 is TGCGCCAGCAGCAGGGGGGGACTAGCGGAAGAGACCCAGTACTTC. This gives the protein CASSRGGLAEETQYF.

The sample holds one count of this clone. The CDR3 sequence: CSAEGEAGAFTDTQYF. The CDR3 region has the DNA TGCAGCGCTGAGGGGGAGGCGGGGGCCTTCACAGATACGCAGTATTTT. The chain is built from TRBV29-1 and TRBJ2-3; tentative D call: TRBD2 (7 bases). The CDR3 consists of 16 residues. Per the germline V gene, CDR1 is SQVTM and CDR2 is ANQGSEA. Trimming removed 7 bases from V and 2 bases from J, with 22 bases in between.

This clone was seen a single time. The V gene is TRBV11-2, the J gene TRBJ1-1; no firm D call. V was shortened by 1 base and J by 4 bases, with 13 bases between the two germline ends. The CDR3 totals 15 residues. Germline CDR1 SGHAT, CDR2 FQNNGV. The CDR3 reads CASSLGKGGSTEAFF. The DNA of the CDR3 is TGTGCCAGCAGCTTAGGGAAGGGTGGGAGCACTGAAGCTTTCTTT. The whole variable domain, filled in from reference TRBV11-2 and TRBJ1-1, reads EAGVAQSPRYKIIEKRQSVAFWCNPISGHATLYWYQQILGQGPKLLIQFQNNGVVDDSQLPKDRFSAERLKGVDSTLKIQPAKLEDSAVYLCASSLGKGGSTEAFFGQGTRLTVV.

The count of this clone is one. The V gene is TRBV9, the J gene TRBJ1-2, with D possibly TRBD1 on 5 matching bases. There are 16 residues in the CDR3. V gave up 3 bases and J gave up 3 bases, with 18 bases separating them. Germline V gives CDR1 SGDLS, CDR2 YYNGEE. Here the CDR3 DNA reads TGTGCCAGCAGCGCTGGAGGTTGGGGGGGGGACTATGGCTACACCTTC. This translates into CASSAGGWGGDYGYTF.

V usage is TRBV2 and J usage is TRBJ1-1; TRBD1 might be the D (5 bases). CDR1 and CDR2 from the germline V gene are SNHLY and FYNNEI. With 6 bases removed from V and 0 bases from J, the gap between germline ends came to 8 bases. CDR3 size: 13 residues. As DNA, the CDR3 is TGTGCCAGCAGAGACAGCATGAACACTGAAGCTTTCTTT. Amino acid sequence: CASRDSMNTEAFF.

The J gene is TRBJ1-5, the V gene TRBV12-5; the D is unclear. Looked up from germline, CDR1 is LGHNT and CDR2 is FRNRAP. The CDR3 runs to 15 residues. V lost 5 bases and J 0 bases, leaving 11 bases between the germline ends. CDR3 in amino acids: CASGDDTFSNQPQHF. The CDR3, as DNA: TGTGCTAGTGGTGATGACACTTTTAGCAATCAGCCCCAGCATTTT. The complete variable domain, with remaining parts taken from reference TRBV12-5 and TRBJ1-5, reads DARVTQTPRHKVTEMGQEVTMRCQPILGHNTVFWYRQTMMQGLELLAYFRNRAPLDDSGMPKDRFSAEMPDATLATLKIQPSEPRDSAVYFCASGDDTFSNQPQHFGDGTRLSIL.

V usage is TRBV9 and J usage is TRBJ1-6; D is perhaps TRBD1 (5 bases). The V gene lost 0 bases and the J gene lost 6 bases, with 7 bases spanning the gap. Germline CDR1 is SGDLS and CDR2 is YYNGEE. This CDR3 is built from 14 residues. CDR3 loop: CASSVETANSPLHF. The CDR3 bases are TGTGCCAGCAGCGTAGAGACAGCTAATTCACCCCTCCACTTT.